The 10 T cell receptor beta chains listed next were all sequenced from one sample in a study of blood T cell repertoires in COVID-19. Libraries were prepared by immunoSEQ multiplex PCR; TCRdb keeps only in-frame clonotypes and omits some of them. The sample lists about 170,000 clones, around nine tenths occurring once. The material sequenced was peripheral blood. These TCRs come from a man between 65 and 79 years old with acute or convalescent COVID-19.

The chain recombines TRBV4-1 with TRBJ2-3; a weak D match, TRBD1 (5 bases). The V and J ends lost 2 bases and 2 bases respectively, with 14 bases between them. Germline CDR1 reads MGHRA; CDR2 reads YSYEKL. The CDR3 runs to 16 residues. The CDR3 nucleotides read TGCGCCAGCAGCCAACGCGCAGGGCTGGACACAGATACGCAGTATTTT. This translates into CASSQRAGLDTDTQYF.

The chain combines TRBV7-6 with TRBJ1-2, with 7 bases matching TRBD1. Germline-derived CDR1 and CDR2 are SGHVS and FNYEAQ. The J segment lost 2 bases and the V segment lost 3 bases, leaving 9 bases of the junction unmatched. This CDR3 has 16 amino acids. CDR3: CASSLLQGKWNYGYTF. Written as DNA, the CDR3 is TGTGCCAGCAGCTTGCTACAGGGGAAGTGGAACTATGGCTACACCTTC.

This clone has just one count. The V and J genes are TRBV7-9 and TRBJ2-7, with D possibly being TRBD2 (6 bases). This CDR3 spans 15 amino acids. Trimming took 2 bases from V and 3 from J, leaving 14 bases between them. Germline CDR1 is SEHNR and CDR2 is FQNEAQ (reference sequence). The CDR3 DNA is TGTGCCAGCAGCTTAAGCCAGGGACTGAGCTACGAGCAGTACTTC. Protein sequence: CASSLSQGLSYEQYF.

V is TRBV7-3 and J is TRBJ2-3; 7 nucleotides agree with TRBD2. The V gene end was trimmed by 2 bases and the J gene end by 8 bases; junction bases not matched to a gene: 4. The CDR3 spans 13 residues. The germline V gene has CDR1 SGHTA and CDR2 FQGTGA. This chain's CDR3 is CASSLAGEVTQYF. The CDR3 nucleotides are TGTGCCAGCAGCTTAGCGGGAGAGGTTACGCAGTATTTT.

The chain is built from TRBV7-3 and TRBJ1-2; 7 bases map to TRBD1. The CDR3 is 15 amino acids. Germline V CDR1 and CDR2: SGHTA, FQGTGA. J lost 6 bases, V lost 3 bases, and 10 bases had no gene match. CDR3 in amino acids: CASSFQASGTDGYTF. As DNA, the CDR3 is TGTGCCAGCAGCTTCCAAGCCTCCGGGACAGATGGCTACACCTTC.

The V and J genes are TRBV30 and TRBJ2-1; 11 positions agree with TRBD2. Germline V gene sequence: CDR1 GTSNPN, CDR2 SVGIG (reference sequence). This CDR3 is 16 amino acids long. The ends lost 3 bases at V and 4 bases at J; junction bases unmatched: 8. DNA for the CDR3: TGTGCCTGGAGAAAGCTAGCGGGAGGACCTTACAATGAGCAGTTCTTC. It encodes CAWRKLAGGPYNEQFF.

The rearrangement joins TRBV28 to TRBJ2-5; a weak D match, TRBD2 (5 bases). The V and J ends lost 0 bases and 7 bases respectively, with 9 bases between them. The CDR3 has 13 amino acids. Looked up from germline, CDR1 is MDHEN and CDR2 is SYDVKM. The CDR3, as DNA: TGTGCCAGCAGTTTATGGAGGGAGTCGACCCAGTACTTC. As protein: CASSLWRESTQYF.

V usage is TRBV5-1 and J usage is TRBJ1-6; 10 bases align to TRBD1. The germline V gene has CDR1 SGHRS and CDR2 YFSETQ. The length of the CDR3 is 15 residues. Trimming at V came to 0 bases and at J to 9 bases, leaving 3 bases not matched to a gene. The CDR3 DNA follows: TGCGCCAGCAGCTTGGAGGGACAGGGGACTTCACCCCTCCACTTT. Amino acids: CASSLEGQGTSPLHF. The whole variable domain, remainder taken from reference TRBV5-1 and TRBJ1-6, is KAGVTQTPRYLIKTRGQQVTLSCSPISGHRSVSWYQQTPGQGLQFLFEYFSETQRNKGNFPGRFSGRQFSNSRSEMNVSTLELGDSALYLCASSLEGQGTSPLHFGNGTRLTVT.

The rearrangement joins TRBV2 to TRBJ1-2; 7 nucleotides align to TRBD1. Trimming at V came to 9 bases and at J to 4 bases, leaving 11 bases not matched to a gene. CDR3 size: 14 residues. The V gene's germline CDR1 is SNHLY and CDR2 FYNNEI. As DNA, the CDR3 is TGTGCCAGGGCGGCGACAGGGCCCCTCTATGGCTACACCTTC. Amino acids: CARAATGPLYGYTF.

V and J are TRBV24-1 and TRBJ1-2; possibly TRBD1 for D (6 bases). Trimming removed 10 bases at V and 7 bases at J, with 15 bases between. Per the germline V gene, CDR1 is KGHDR and CDR2 is SFDVKD. There are 12 residues in the CDR3. The CDR3 here is CATYEQGIGYTF. The CDR3 DNA reads TGTGCCACGTACGAACAGGGAATTGGCTACACCTTC.